This paragraph covers one TCR beta chain sequence. Per the germline V gene, CDR1 is GTSNPN and CDR2 is SVGIG (reference sequence). The CDR3 covers 11 residues. Trimming shortened V by 3 bases and J by 9 bases, and 8 bases separated the two germline ends. Repertoires were generated with immunoSEQ multiplex PCR, while TCRdb's copy carries only in-frame clones and drops some. The sample includes around 240,000 clones, 88% seen only once; the top ten take about 11%. This entry belongs to a study of Ad26.COV2.S vaccination and SARS-CoV-2 variants. Noted treatment: 15 to 20 received Ad26.COV2.S at low or high dose, single or two shots; about 5 received placebo; per-sample allocation not given. Samples came from day 63 after the first vaccine or placebo injection. What was given as vaccine was an Ad26 vector encoding Wuhan-strain SARS-CoV-2 spike.

This TCR was recovered from a person aged 18-60 years who received the Ad26.COV2.S COVID-19 vaccine or a placebo. V usage is TRBV30 and J usage is TRBJ2-2; D ambiguous. The specimen comprised peripheral blood, sampled in a trial of Ad26.COV2.S vaccine versus placebo. The CDR3 DNA reads TGTGCCTGGAGCCCAAGCCGGGAGCTGTTTTTT. Its translation: CAWSPSRELFF.